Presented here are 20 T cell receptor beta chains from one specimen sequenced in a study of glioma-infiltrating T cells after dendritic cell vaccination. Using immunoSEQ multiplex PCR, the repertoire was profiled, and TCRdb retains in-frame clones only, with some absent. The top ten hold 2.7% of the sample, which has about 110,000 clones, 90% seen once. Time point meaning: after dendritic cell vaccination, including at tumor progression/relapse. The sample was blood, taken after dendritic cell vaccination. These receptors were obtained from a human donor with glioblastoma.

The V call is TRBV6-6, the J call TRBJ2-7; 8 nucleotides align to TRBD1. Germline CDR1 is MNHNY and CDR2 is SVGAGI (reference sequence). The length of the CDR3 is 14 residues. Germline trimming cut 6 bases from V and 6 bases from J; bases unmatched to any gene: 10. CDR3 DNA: TGTGCCAGCAGCCAAAGGACAGGGATAATCGAGCAGTACTTC. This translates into CASSQRTGIIEQYF.

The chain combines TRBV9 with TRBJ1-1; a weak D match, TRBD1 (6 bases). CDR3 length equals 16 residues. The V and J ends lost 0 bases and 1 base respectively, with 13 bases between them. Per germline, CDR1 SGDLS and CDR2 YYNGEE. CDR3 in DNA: TGTGCCAGCAGCGTAGGAATGGCGGGGGCGAACACTGAAGCTTTCTTT. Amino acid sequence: CASSVGMAGANTEAFF.

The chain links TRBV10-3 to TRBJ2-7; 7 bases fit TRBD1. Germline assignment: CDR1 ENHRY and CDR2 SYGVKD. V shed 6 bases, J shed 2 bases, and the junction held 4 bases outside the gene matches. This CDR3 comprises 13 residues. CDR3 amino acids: CAIRKQGPYEQYF. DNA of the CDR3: TGTGCCATCAGGAAACAGGGGCCCTACGAGCAGTACTTC.

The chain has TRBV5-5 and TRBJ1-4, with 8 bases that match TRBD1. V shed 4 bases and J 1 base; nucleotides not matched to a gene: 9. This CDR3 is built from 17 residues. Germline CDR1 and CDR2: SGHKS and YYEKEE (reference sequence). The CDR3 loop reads CASSPGTGGGTNEKLFF. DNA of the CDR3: TGTGCCAGCAGCCCCGGGACAGGAGGAGGAACTAATGAAAAACTGTTTTTT.

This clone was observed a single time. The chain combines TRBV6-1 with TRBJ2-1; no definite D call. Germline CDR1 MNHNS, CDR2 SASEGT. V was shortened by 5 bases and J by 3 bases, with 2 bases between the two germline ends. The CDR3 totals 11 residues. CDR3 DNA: TGTGCCAGCAGTCTCTACAATGAGCAGTTCTTC. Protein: CASSLYNEQFF.

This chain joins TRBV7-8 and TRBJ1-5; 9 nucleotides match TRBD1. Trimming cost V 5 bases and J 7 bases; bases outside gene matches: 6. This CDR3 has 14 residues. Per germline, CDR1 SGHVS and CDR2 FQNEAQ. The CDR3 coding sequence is TGTGCCAGCAGCCAAGGGGACAGGGCCCAGCCCCAGCATTTT. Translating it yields CASSQGDRAQPQHF.

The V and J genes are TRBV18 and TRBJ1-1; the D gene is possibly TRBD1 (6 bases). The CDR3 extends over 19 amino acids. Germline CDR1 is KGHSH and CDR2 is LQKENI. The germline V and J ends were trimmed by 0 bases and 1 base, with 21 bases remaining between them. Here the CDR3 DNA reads TGTGCCAGCTCACCACCGAAAGGGGGGGCGCAGGGACAGAACACTGAAGCTTTCTTT. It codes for CASSPPKGGAQGQNTEAFF.

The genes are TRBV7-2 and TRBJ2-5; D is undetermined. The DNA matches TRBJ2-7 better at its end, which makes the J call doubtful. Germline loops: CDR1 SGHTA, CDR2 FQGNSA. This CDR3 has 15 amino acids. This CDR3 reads CASSLDSAHSYEQYF. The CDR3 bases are TGTGCCAGCAGCTTAGATTCCGCTCACTCCTACGAGCAGTACTTC.

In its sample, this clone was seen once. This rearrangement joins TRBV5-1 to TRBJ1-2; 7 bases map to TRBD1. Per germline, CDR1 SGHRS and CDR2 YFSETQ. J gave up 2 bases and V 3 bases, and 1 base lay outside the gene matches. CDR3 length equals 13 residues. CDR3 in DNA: TGCGCCAGCAGCTCGGGACAGAACTATGGCTACACCTTC. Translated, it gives CASSSGQNYGYTF.

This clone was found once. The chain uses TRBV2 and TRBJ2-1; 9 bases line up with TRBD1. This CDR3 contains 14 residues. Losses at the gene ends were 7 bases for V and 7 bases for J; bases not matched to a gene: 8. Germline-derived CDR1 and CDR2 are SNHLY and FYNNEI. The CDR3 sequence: CASNRDRAGNEQFF. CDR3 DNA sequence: TGTGCCAGCAACAGGGACAGGGCCGGGAATGAGCAGTTCTTC.

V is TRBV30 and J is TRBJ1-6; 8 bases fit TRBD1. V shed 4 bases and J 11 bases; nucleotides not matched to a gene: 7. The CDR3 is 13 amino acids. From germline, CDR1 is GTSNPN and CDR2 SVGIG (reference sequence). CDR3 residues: CAWTSGTGAPLHF. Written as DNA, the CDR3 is TGTGCCTGGACCTCCGGGACAGGCGCACCCCTCCACTTT.

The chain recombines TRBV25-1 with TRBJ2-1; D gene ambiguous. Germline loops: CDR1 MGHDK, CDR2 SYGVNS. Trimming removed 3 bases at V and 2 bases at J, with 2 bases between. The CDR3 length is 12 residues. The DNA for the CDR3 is TGTGCCAGCAGTGATACCTACAATGAGCAGTTCTTC. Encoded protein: CASSDTYNEQFF.

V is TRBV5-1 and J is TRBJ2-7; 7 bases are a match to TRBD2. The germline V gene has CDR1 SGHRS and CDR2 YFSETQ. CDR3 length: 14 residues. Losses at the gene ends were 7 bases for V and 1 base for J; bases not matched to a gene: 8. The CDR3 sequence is CASGPGGGSYEQYF. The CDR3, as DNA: TGCGCCAGCGGGCCGGGCGGGGGTTCCTACGAGCAGTACTTC.

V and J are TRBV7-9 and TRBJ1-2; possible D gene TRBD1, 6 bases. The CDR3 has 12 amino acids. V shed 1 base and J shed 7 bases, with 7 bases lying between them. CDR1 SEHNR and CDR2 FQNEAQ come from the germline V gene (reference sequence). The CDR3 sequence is CASSLGTAGYTF. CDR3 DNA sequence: TGTGCCAGCAGCTTAGGGACAGCTGGCTACACCTTC.

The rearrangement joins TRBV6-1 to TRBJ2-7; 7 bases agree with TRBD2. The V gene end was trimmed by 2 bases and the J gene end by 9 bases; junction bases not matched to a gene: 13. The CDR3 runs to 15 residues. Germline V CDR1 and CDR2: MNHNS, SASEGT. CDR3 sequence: CASSESTAGSIVQYF. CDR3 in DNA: TGTGCCAGCAGTGAAAGCACAGCGGGGTCTATCGTGCAGTACTTC.

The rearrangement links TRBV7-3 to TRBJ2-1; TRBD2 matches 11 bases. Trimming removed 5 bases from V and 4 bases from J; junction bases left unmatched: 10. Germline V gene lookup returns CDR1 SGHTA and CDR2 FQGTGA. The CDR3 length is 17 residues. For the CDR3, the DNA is TGTGCCAGCAGCCCGGGGTCTAGCGGGGGGACATACAATGAGCAGTTCTTC. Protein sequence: CASSPGSSGGTYNEQFF.

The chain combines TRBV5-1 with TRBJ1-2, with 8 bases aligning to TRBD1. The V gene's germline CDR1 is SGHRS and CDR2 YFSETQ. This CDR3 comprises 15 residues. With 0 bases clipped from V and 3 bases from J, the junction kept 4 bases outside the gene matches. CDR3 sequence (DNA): TGCGCCAGCAGCTTGGAGTCAGGGGGCGACTATGGCTACACCTTC. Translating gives CASSLESGGDYGYTF.

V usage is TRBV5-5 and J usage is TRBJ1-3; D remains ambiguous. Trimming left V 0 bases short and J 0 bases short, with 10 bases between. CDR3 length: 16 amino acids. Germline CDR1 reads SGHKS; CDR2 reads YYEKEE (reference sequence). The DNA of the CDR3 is TGTGCCAGCAGCTTGGCGGGTGACTCCTCTGGAAACACCATATATTTT. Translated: CASSLAGDSSGNTIYF.

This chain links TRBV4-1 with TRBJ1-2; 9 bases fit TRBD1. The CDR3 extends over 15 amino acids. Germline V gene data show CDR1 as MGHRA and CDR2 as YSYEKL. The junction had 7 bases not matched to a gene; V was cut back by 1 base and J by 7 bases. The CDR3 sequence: CASSQGTTGGGGYTF. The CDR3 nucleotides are TGCGCCAGCAGCCAAGGAACGACAGGGGGTGGTGGCTACACCTTC.

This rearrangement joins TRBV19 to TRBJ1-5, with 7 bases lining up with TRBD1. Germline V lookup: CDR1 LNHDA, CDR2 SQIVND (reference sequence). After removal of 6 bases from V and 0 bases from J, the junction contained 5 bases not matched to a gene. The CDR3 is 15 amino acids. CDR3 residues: CASRGTAVSNQPQHF. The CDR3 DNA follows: TGTGCCAGTAGAGGGACAGCCGTTAGCAATCAGCCCCAGCATTTT.